A selection of T cell receptor beta chains follows, all from one sample in a study of tissue T cells after allogeneic stem cell transplantation. Sequenced by immunoSEQ multiplex PCR; TCRdb stores in-frame clones only, minus some. This repertoire shows more than 7,500 clones, 50% to 80% found once; its top ten account for roughly a tenth. The sample was tissue from the ileum, taken at autopsy. Receptors originate from a woman aged 18-49 years with breast cancer. Both conserved end residues are part of each CDR3. D genes are given only for firm matches. Clone size, where shown, is once, few, many, or a class for clones that have expanded.

length | J | D | V | size | DNA | CDR3
14 | TRBJ1-4 | NA | TRBV28 | once | TGTGCCAGCAGTCCCCCGAATGCGGCCGAAAAACTGTTTTTT | CASSPPNAAEKLFF
17 | TRBJ2-7 | TRBD1 | TRBV11-2 | NA | TGTGCCAGCAGCCCGCGATACCAGGGGGAGCCTGCCTACGAGCAGTACTTC | CASSPRYQGEPAYEQYF
14 | TRBJ1-5 | NA | TRBV19 | NA | TGTGCCAGTAGTATAAGGGGCGGGCGAGGGCCCCAGCATTTT | CASSIRGGRGPQHF
17 | TRBJ1-2 | NA | TRBV28 | NA | TGTGCCAGCACCTTCTTATGGCAGGCGGCAGCTAACTATGGCTACACCTTC | CASTFLWQAAANYGYTF
13 | TRBJ2-1 | NA | TRBV7-9 | NA | TGTGCCAGCAGCTACGACTTTTCCAATGAGCAGTTCTTC | CASSYDFSNEQFF
15 | TRBJ2-1 | TRBD2 | TRBV11-2 | NA | TGTGCCAGCAGCTCCGAGCGGGGGGGGCACAATGAGCAGTTCTTC | CASSSERGGHNEQFF
16 | TRBJ1-1 | NA | TRBV18 | once | TGTGCCAGCTCACCGGGGATCCGATTATGGAACACTGAAGCTTTCTTT | CASSPGIRLWNTEAFF
15 | TRBJ1-2 | NA | TRBV7-2 | once | TGTGCCAGCAGCTTAGAAAGACAGGCGGTCTATGGCTACACCTTC | CASSLERQAVYGYTF
16 | TRBJ2-1 | TRBD1 | TRBV11-2 | few | TGTGCCAGCAGCTCGATCTACAGGGGGTCCTACAATGAGCAGTTCTTC | CASSSIYRGSYNEQFF
14 | TRBJ2-7 | TRBD2 | TRBV6-2/TRBV6-3 | medium-sized | TGTGCCAGCAGTTTTACGGGGGGTTCATACGAGCAGTACTTC | CASSFTGGSYEQYF
20 | TRBJ1-2 | NA | TRBV6-1 | NA | TGTGCCAGCAGTGAAAGCTTTTCCCCGGGACAAAGATACTCTAACTATGGCTACACCTTC | CASSESFSPGQRYSNYGYTF
13 | TRBJ1-1 | NA | TRBV15 | NA | TGTGCCACCAGTACAGGGACGAACACTGAAGCTTTCTTT | CATSTGTNTEAFF
14 | TRBJ1-4 | NA | TRBV5-1 | NA | TGCGCCAGCAGCGGAGGAGGGGGAGGTGAAAAACTGTTTTTT | CASSGGGGGEKLFF
14 | TRBJ1-1 | NA | TRBV5-5 | NA | TGTGCCAGCAGCTTGCCCGGGGCAAACACTGAAGCTTTCTTT | CASSLPGANTEAFF
14 | TRBJ1-1 | NA | TRBV3-1/TRBV3-2 | NA | TGTGCCAGCAGCCAAGATCGGGGGGACACTGAAGCTTTCTTT | CASSQDRGDTEAFF